The rows below give T cell receptor beta chains drawn from one sample of a study of blood T cell repertoires in COVID-19. Clones were read by immunoSEQ multiplex PCR, and TCRdb kept only the in-frame ones, dropping some. This sample has 150,000 or so clones; 65% to 90% occur once, and the top ten carry 9% to 13%. Sequencing was done on a sample of peripheral blood. These receptors all stem from a woman aged 60-70 years with COVID-19, enrolled during active disease. The CDR3 runs from the conserved cysteine through the conserved F or W. Fields, in order: clone size, J gene, V gene, D gene, CDR3 DNA, CDR3 protein. A D gene is named only where the DNA matches it firmly. Not every row has a clone size; where given, it reads once, few, many or a size class.

>-|TRBJ2-1|TRBV9|TRBD2
TGTGCCAGCAGGGGGACTAGCGGGCCCAGCGATGAGCAGTTCTTC
CASRGTSGPSDEQFF
>-|TRBJ2-7|TRBV7-9|-
TGTGCCAGCAGGTCCGGTGAGACCTACGAGCAGTACTTC
CASRSGETYEQYF
>once|TRBJ1-5|TRBV6-5|TRBD1
TGTGCCAGCAGCCTCAGGGGGAGCAATCAGCCCCAGCATTTT
CASSLRGSNQPQHF
>-|TRBJ1-2|TRBV7-6|-
TGTGCCAGCAGCAGGGGTCAGGGCTACACCTTC
CASSRGQGYTF
>-|TRBJ2-3|TRBV7-8|TRBD2
TGTGCCAGCAGCTTAGACCGACTAGCGGGAGCCGATACGCAGTATTTT
CASSLDRLAGADTQYF
>-|TRBJ2-3|TRBV13|-
TGTGCCAGCAGCTCCCGCCGAGGCACAGATACGCAGTATTTT
CASSSRRGTDTQYF
>-|TRBJ1-1|TRBV5-6|TRBD1
TGTGCCAGCAGCTTCCTAGACAGGGCGGACACTGAAGCTTTCTTT
CASSFLDRADTEAFF
>-|TRBJ1-1|TRBV6-5|TRBD1
TGTGCCAGCAGTTCAAACCCGGGACAGGGTATACGAGCTTTCTTT
CASSSNPGQGIRAFF
>-|TRBJ2-2|TRBV7-7|-
TGTGCCAGCAGTACAGGGTCCCTGAACACCGGGGAGCTGTTTTTT
CASSTGSLNTGELFF
>few|TRBJ1-2|TRBV27|TRBD1
TGTGCCAGCAGTTTATTAGGGACAGGGAACTATGGCTACACCTTC
CASSLLGTGNYGYTF
>-|TRBJ1-5|TRBV5-6|-
TGTGCCAGCAGCTTGGCGGGGAGGCTAAATCAGCCCCAGCATTTT
CASSLAGRLNQPQHF
>-|TRBJ1-5|TRBV5-8|-
TGTGCCAGCAGCCGAGGGACTTCCAATCAGCCCCAGCATTTT
CASSRGTSNQPQHF
>-|TRBJ2-1|TRBV19|TRBD2
TGTGCCAGTACAAGAGCGGGGAGCTCCTACAATGAGCAGTTCTTC
CASTRAGSSYNEQFF
>-|TRBJ1-1|TRBV10-3|-
TGTGCCGTCGCCGATTTTAGCACTGAAGCTTTCTTT
CAVADFSTEAFF
>few|TRBJ1-6|TRBV7-3|-
TGTGCCAGCAGCCTCAGCGGAGGAGGTTCACCCCTCCACTTT
CASSLSGGGSPLHF
>-|TRBJ2-2|TRBV7-3|-
TGTGCCAGCAGCCAGGGCGGGAACACCGGGGAGCTGTTTTTT
CASSQGGNTGELFF
>-|TRBJ1-6|TRBV7-2|-
TGTGCCAGCAGGGCAAAGTCGGGCGGGAATTCACCCCTCCACTTT
CASRAKSGGNSPLHF
>-|TRBJ2-3|TRBV18|TRBD1
TGTGCCAGCTCATGGGGACAGGGCCTCACAGATACGCAGTATTTT
CASSWGQGLTDTQYF
>once|TRBJ1-1|TRBV27|TRBD1
TGTGCCAGCACGCGGGGGACAGGGCCCACTGAAGCTTTCTTT
CASTRGTGPTEAFF
>few|TRBJ2-1|TRBV5-8|-
TGTGCCAGCTTAAAACTGTACAATGAGCAGTTCTTC
CASLKLYNEQFF
>once|TRBJ1-1|TRBV29-1|-
TGCAGCGTTGATAAGCGGTCTGTTCCTGAAGCTTTCTTT
CSVDKRSVPEAFF
>-|TRBJ2-2|TRBV6-5|TRBD1
TGTGCCAGCAGCCGGACAGGGGACACCGGGGAGCTGTTTTTT
CASSRTGDTGELFF
>-|TRBJ1-3|TRBV29-1|-
TGCAGCGTTAACAGCCCCTCTGGAAACACCATATATTTT
CSVNSPSGNTIYF
>-|TRBJ1-5|TRBV29-1|TRBD1
TGCAGCGCCGGGACAGTCAATCAGCCCCAGCATTTT
CSAGTVNQPQHF
>-|TRBJ1-3|TRBV6-5|-
TGTGCCAGCAGTTACTCGTGGGGGCAAGGAAACACCATATATTTT
CASSYSWGQGNTIYF
>-|TRBJ2-7|TRBV5-1|-
TGCGCCAGCAGCTTGGCGACAGGCCGATCCTACGAGCAGTACTTC
CASSLATGRSYEQYF
>-|TRBJ2-3|TRBV7-8|-
TGTGCCAGCAGCTATGAGTCTGATACGCAGTATTTT
CASSYESDTQYF
>-|TRBJ1-4|TRBV28|-
TGTGCCAGCAGTTCCTCTCAAAACGGTGCAACTAATGAAAAACTGTTTTTT
CASSSSQNGATNEKLFF